The 3 T cell receptor beta chains listed next were all sequenced from one sample in a study of T cell changes during pregnancy in multiple sclerosis. Measured with immunoSEQ multiplex PCR; TCRdb has only the in-frame clones, and not every one. The sample consists of over 50,000 clones, around 92% of them appearing once. The sequencing used CD4+ T cells from peripheral blood mononuclear cells, collected in the third trimester of pregnancy. All receptors derive from a female donor with multiple sclerosis, enrolled in a pregnancy study.

In DNA, the CDR3 is TGCGCCAGCAGCTTTACGGCAGGACAAGAGACCCAGTACTTC. Residues: CASSFTAGQETQYF. The chain has TRBV5-1 and TRBJ2-5; D is unclear. The CDR3 is 14 residues long. Germline CDR1 reads SGHRS; CDR2 reads YFSETQ. The V and J ends lost 2 bases and 2 bases respectively, with 10 bases between them.

The genes are TRBV28 and TRBJ2-7; 7 bases match TRBD1. The CDR3 consists of 14 residues. The germline V gene encodes CDR1 MDHEN and CDR2 SYDVKM. Trimming removed 5 bases from V and 9 bases from J; junction bases left unmatched: 13. The CDR3 protein is CASSGAGGPLRQYF. Written as DNA, the CDR3 is TGTGCCAGCAGTGGCGCAGGGGGTCCGTTGCGGCAGTACTTC.

The gene calls are TRBV28 and TRBJ2-4; 8 bases match TRBD1. V shed 6 bases and J 8 bases; nucleotides not matched to a gene: 12. CDR1 MDHEN and CDR2 SYDVKM come from the germline V gene. The CDR3 runs 15 residues. For the CDR3, the DNA is TGTGCCAGCAGCCCCCGGAGGACAGGGTCGGACATTCAGTACTTC. Translating it yields CASSPRRTGSDIQYF.